Below, 10 T cell receptor beta chains from the same sample are listed, as sequenced in a study of T cells in Graves' hyperthyroidism and ophthalmopathy. Amplified regions were TCR beta CDR3 sequences from RNA transcripts. During a first-round RT-PCR of the TCR CDR3, the HTBI primer set was used. One entry per CDR3 protein, called by TCRdb with MiXCR from the multiplex PCR reads. Of roughly 380,000 distinct CDR3 sequences detected, roughly 14% appear once; the ten largest clones hold less than 25%. Sequenced material: blood. All receptors derive from a man younger than 45 with Graves' hyperthyroidism that later progressed to Graves' ophthalmopathy.

This clonotype was detected ten times or more. The chain joins TRBV12-3 or TRBV12-4 to TRBJ1-5, with a weak D call TRBD1 (6 bases). The CDR3 runs 12 residues. V gave up 4 bases and J gave up 5 bases, with 6 bases separating them. DNA for the CDR3: TGTGCCAGCAGTTCAGGGGATCAGCCCCAGCATTTT. Translated: CASSSGDQPQHF.

There are a few counts of this clonotype. The chain links TRBV5-1 to TRBJ1-3; tentatively, D is TRBD1 (5 bases). CDR3 length: 17 residues. The germline gives CDR1 SGHRS, CDR2 YFSETQ. V lost 0 bases and J 2 bases, leaving 15 bases between the germline ends. DNA for the CDR3: TGCGCCAGCAGCTTGGTTGGGGCAGGCAATACTGGAAACACCATATATTTT. It is translated as CASSLVGAGNTGNTIYF.

This clonotype was recorded at least ten times. CDR3 coding DNA: TGTGCCAGCAGCCAACCGGGACAGGAGGTGAATGAGCAGTTCTTC. Protein: CASSQPGQEVNEQFF. The rearrangement uses TRBV3-1 and TRBJ2-1; 8 bases are a match to TRBD1. Germline V CDR1 and CDR2: LGHDT, YNNKEL (reference sequence). The CDR3 loop spans 15 amino acids. V was pared by 2 bases and J by 7 bases, with 7 bases of the junction left unmatched.

This clonotype was counted many times. The rearrangement joins TRBV30 to TRBJ2-2, with a tentative D call TRBD2 (5 bases). Germline V CDR1 and CDR2: GTSNPN, SVGIG (reference sequence). This CDR3 spans 11 amino acids. V was clipped by 8 bases and J by 8 bases, with 12 bases between them. The CDR3 nucleotides are TGTGCCAACCCATCGGGGGGGGAGCTGTTTTTT. Encoded protein: CANPSGGELFF.

This clonotype has at least ten counts. The V and J genes are TRBV12-3 or TRBV12-4 and TRBJ2-5; D not certain. V was cut by 7 bases and J by 5 bases, with 11 bases left in between. This CDR3 spans 12 amino acids. Written as DNA, the CDR3 is TGTGCCAGCACTACGTCCTCGGAGACCCAGTACTTC. Residues: CASTTSSETQYF.

This clonotype was found many times. The rearrangement joins TRBV19 to TRBJ1-1, with 8 positions matching TRBD1. The CDR3 spans 16 residues. CDR1 is LNHDA, CDR2 SQIVND, per germline (reference sequence). The V segment lost 6 bases and the J segment 2 bases; nucleotides outside the gene matches: 11. As DNA, the CDR3 is TGTGCCAGTAGCCTGATGGGGGACAGGCAAAACACTGAAGCTTTCTTT. Amino acids: CASSLMGDRQNTEAFF.

This clonotype was seen a single time. V and J are TRBV7-9 and TRBJ2-2; 8 bases match TRBD1. The ends lost 5 bases at V and 8 bases at J; junction bases unmatched: 16. Germline assignment: CDR1 SEHNR and CDR2 FQNEAQ (reference sequence). The CDR3 spans 17 residues. The CDR3 here is CASSQGTGLRPVGELFF. DNA of the CDR3: TGTGCCAGCAGCCAAGGGACAGGACTTAGGCCCGTGGGGGAGCTGTTTTTT. The full variable domain, completed using reference TRBV7-9 and TRBJ2-2, is DTGVSQNPRHKITKRGQNVTFRCDPISEHNRLYWYRQTLGQGPEFLTYFQNEAQLEKSRLLSDRFSAERPKGSFSTLEIQRTEQGDSAMYLCASSQGTGLRPVGELFFGEGSRLTVL.

This clonotype was seen a few times. At one end, the junction sequence differs from germline, possibly due to a read error. The chain carries TRBV2 and TRBJ2-5; 8 nucleotides match TRBD1. Germline V gene lookup returns CDR1 SNHLY and CDR2 FYNNEI. The CDR3 runs 14 residues. The CDR3, as DNA: TGTGCCAGCAGTGTTGAGGGACAGGAGGAGACCCAGCACTTC. It is translated as CASSVEGQEETQHF.

This clonotype was counted many times. The chain carries TRBV12-5 and TRBJ1-4; D is unresolved. V shed 3 bases and J shed 0 bases, with 5 bases lying between them. CDR1 is LGHNT and CDR2 is FRNRAP in the germline V gene. The CDR3 length is 14 residues. In DNA, the CDR3 is TGTGCTAGTGGTTTTCATTCAACTAATGAAAAACTGTTTTTT. Translated, it gives CASGFHSTNEKLFF.

The chain employs TRBV7-9 and TRBJ2-5; D uncertain. V shed 5 bases and J shed 2 bases, with 18 bases lying between them. From germline, CDR1 is SEHNR and CDR2 FQNEAQ (reference sequence). The CDR3 length is 16 residues. The CDR3 loop reads CASSPALVGSQETQYF. The DNA for the CDR3 is TGTGCCAGCAGCCCCGCTCTTGTGGGCTCACAAGAGACCCAGTACTTC.